The 31 T cell receptor beta chains in this list originate from one sample, sequenced in a study of T-cell memory formation after mild COVID-19. TCRdb processed the 5' RACE reads anew with MiXCR; each CDR3 protein has one entry. The table has fewer than 550,000 distinct CDR3 sequences, approximately 20% seen once; the top ten hold roughly 8%. Sequences were obtained from PBMCs or a T cell subset sorted from them (not recorded which). All receptors derive from an adult woman who had mild COVID-19 (a few samples of this study predate the infection). Cell type and time point are not known.

This clonotype was counted between two and nine times. The chain joins TRBV11-2 to TRBJ2-5, with a tentative D call TRBD2 (7 bases). This CDR3 comprises 18 residues. V lost 1 base to trimming and J lost 10 bases, with 28 bases between them. Germline CDR1 is SGHAT and CDR2 is FQNNGV. CDR3 nucleotide sequence: TGTGCCAGCAGCTTAGTCCGGGGGACCCCCCAAGGGGGGGGTAGCCAGTACTTC. The encoded protein is CASSLVRGTPQGGGSQYF. Full variable domain (remainder filled in from reference TRBV11-2 and TRBJ2-5): EAGVAQSPRYKIIEKRQSVAFWCNPISGHATLYWYQQILGQGPKLLIQFQNNGVVDDSQLPKDRFSAERLKGVDSTLKIQPAKLEDSAVYLCASSLVRGTPQGGGSQYFGPGTRLLVL.

This chain joins TRBV7-3 and TRBJ2-5, with D perhaps TRBD2 (6 bases). CDR1 and CDR2 (germline): SGHTA, FQGTGA. Trimming stripped 3 bases from V and 3 bases from J, with 11 bases between. This CDR3 is 14 amino acids long. The CDR3 loop is CASSFAGGEETQYF. Here the CDR3 DNA reads TGTGCCAGCAGCTTCGCTGGCGGGGAAGAGACCCAGTACTTC.

The gene calls are TRBV5-1 and TRBJ2-7; 9 bases agree with TRBD1. V lost 3 bases and J lost 5; bases outside the gene matches: 9. Germline CDR1 and CDR2: SGHRS and YFSETQ. This CDR3 is built from 15 residues. CDR3 nucleotide sequence: TGCGCCAGCAGCTCTGCCGGGACAGGGCGCGACGAGCAGTACTTC. Its protein is CASSSAGTGRDEQYF. Variable domain in full (rest from reference TRBV5-1 and TRBJ2-7): KAGVTQTPRYLIKTRGQQVTLSCSPISGHRSVSWYQQTPGQGLQFLFEYFSETQRNKGNFPGRFSGRQFSNSRSEMNVSTLELGDSALYLCASSSAGTGRDEQYFGPGTRLTVT.

This clonotype turned up a few times. J is TRBJ2-2 and V is TRBV5-5, with TRBD2 matching over 7 bases. CDR1 and CDR2 (germline): SGHKS, YYEKEE (reference sequence). The V segment lost 1 base and the J segment 3 bases; nucleotides outside the gene matches: 6. The CDR3 runs 16 residues. The chain's CDR3 is CASSLSSGTYTGELFF. The CDR3 DNA reads TGTGCCAGCAGCTTGTCCAGCGGGACGTACACCGGGGAGCTGTTTTTT.

The chain couples TRBV5-6 to TRBJ1-2; unclear D gene. The CDR3 sequence is 14 residues long. V was trimmed by 0 bases and J by 4 bases, leaving 10 bases between them. Germline CDR1 SGHDT, CDR2 YYEEEE. The CDR3 spells CASSLGAGSYGYTF. The CDR3 coding sequence is TGTGCCAGCAGCTTGGGGGCGGGGTCCTATGGCTACACCTTC.

This clonotype was recorded a few times. The V gene is TRBV12-3 or TRBV12-4, the J gene TRBJ1-1, with D possibly TRBD1 on 5 matching bases. This CDR3 comprises 16 residues. Trimming shortened V by 6 bases and J by 1 base, and 18 bases separated the two germline ends. The CDR3 nucleotides are TGTGCCAGCAGATTTGGGAAGGGGCTAGGGAACACTGAAGCTTTCTTT. Translation gives CASRFGKGLGNTEAFF.

The chain recombines TRBV5-1 with TRBJ2-6; D gene unclear. The germline V gene has CDR1 SGHRS and CDR2 YFSETQ. The CDR3 spans 15 residues. Trimming took off 0 bases at V and 4 bases at J, with 8 bases between the two ends. Here the CDR3 DNA reads TGCGCCAGCAGCTTGGAGCCCACAGGGGCCAACGTCCTGACTTTC. It translates to CASSLEPTGANVLTF.

CDR3 residues: CASTGQLATNQPQHF. CDR3 DNA: TGTGCCTCGACGGGACAGTTGGCTACGAATCAGCCCCAGCATTTT. V usage is TRBV12-3 or TRBV12-4 and J usage is TRBJ1-5; 7 bases agree with TRBD1. The CDR3 is 15 residues long. J was trimmed by 4 bases and V by 11 bases; bases with no gene match: 14.

This clonotype was counted ten times or more. V and J are TRBV5-1 and TRBJ2-7; no firm D call. In germline, CDR1 is SGHRS, CDR2 YFSETQ. The V and J ends lost 4 bases and 2 bases respectively, with 19 bases between them. CDR3 length: 16 amino acids. The CDR3 DNA is TGCGCCAGCAGCGCCCCTTCCCATGGTCTCACCTACGAGCAGTACTTC. Its protein is CASSAPSHGLTYEQYF.

V gene TRBV30 combines with J gene TRBJ1-2; 7 positions agree with TRBD1. The ends lost 3 bases at V and 5 bases at J; junction bases unmatched: 24. Germline V CDR1 and CDR2: GTSNPN, SVGIG (reference sequence). CDR3 length: 19 residues. For the CDR3, the DNA is TGTGCCTGGAGGGATCGGAAGCTGGAAACAGGGGTATTCCCTTATGGCTACACCTTC. This encodes CAWRDRKLETGVFPYGYTF.

This clonotype came up a few times. This rearrangement joins TRBV7-9 to TRBJ2-3; 13 bases align to TRBD2. The germline gives CDR1 SEHNR, CDR2 FQNEAQ (reference sequence). The V segment lost 3 bases and the J segment 5 bases; nucleotides outside the gene matches: 14. CDR3 length: 19 amino acids. The chain's CDR3 is CASSLQFIGTSGVQDTQYF. The CDR3 DNA sequence: TGTGCCAGCAGCTTGCAGTTTATTGGGACTAGCGGGGTCCAAGATACGCAGTATTTT.

The chain recombines TRBV7-2 with TRBJ2-7; TRBD2 matches at 9 bases. J gave up 2 bases and V 6 bases, and 8 bases lay outside the gene matches. Germline V CDR1 and CDR2: SGHTA, FQGNSA. The CDR3 totals 15 residues. The CDR3 here is CASSFSGRGTYEQYF. CDR3 DNA sequence: TGTGCCAGCAGTTTTAGCGGGAGAGGGACCTACGAGCAGTACTTC.

This clonotype was seen more than once but under ten times. The chain is built from TRBV7-3 and TRBJ2-5; TRBD1 might be the D (5 bases). V shed 5 bases and J shed 5 bases, with 15 bases lying between them. The CDR3 contains 14 residues. Germline lookup yields CDR1 SGHTA and CDR2 FQGTGA. The DNA of the CDR3 is TGTGCCAGCAGCCCGCAGGGCAGTTCGGAGACCCAGTACTTC. Its translation is CASSPQGSSETQYF.

The chain joins TRBV6-2 or TRBV6-3 to TRBJ1-5; D gene ambiguous. The germline V and J ends were trimmed by 0 bases and 6 bases, with 12 bases remaining between them. This CDR3 spans 15 amino acids. The V gene's germline CDR1 is MNHEY and CDR2 SVGEGT. CDR3 region: CASSYSGAASQPQHF. CDR3 DNA sequence: TGTGCCAGCAGTTACTCCGGAGCAGCTTCTCAGCCCCAGCATTTT.

This clonotype was observed at least ten times. The chain couples TRBV12-3 or TRBV12-4 to TRBJ1-2; D possibly corresponds to TRBD1 (6 bases). There are 14 residues in the CDR3. V was shortened by 4 bases and J by 4 bases, with 13 bases between the two germline ends. CDR3 coding DNA: TGTGCCAGCAGTTCCTCTCAGGGGTCCTATGGCTACACCTTC. This gives the protein CASSSSQGSYGYTF.

V usage is TRBV5-4 and J usage is TRBJ2-1; D is ambiguous. Germline CDR1 and CDR2: SGHNT and YYREEE (reference sequence). The CDR3 covers 17 residues. V was trimmed by 2 bases and J by 4 bases, leaving 19 bases between them. Here the CDR3 reads CASSFSLLLTDYNEQFF. In DNA, the CDR3 is TGTGCCAGCAGCTTCTCCCTTCTCCTTACCGATTACAATGAGCAGTTCTTC.

This clonotype was recorded a few times. This sequence joins TRBV11-3 and TRBJ1-6, with 7 bases lining up with TRBD1. Germline trimming cut 5 bases from V and 3 bases from J; bases unmatched to any gene: 7. Per germline, CDR1 SGHNT and CDR2 YENEEA. The CDR3 has 16 residues. The chain's CDR3 is CASSHRQGIYNSPLHF. CDR3 nucleotides: TGTGCCAGCAGCCACCGACAGGGAATCTATAATTCACCCCTCCACTTT. Combining the CDR3 with reference TRBV11-3 and TRBJ1-6 gives the whole variable domain EAGVVQSPRYKIIEKKQPVAFWCNPISGHNTLYWYLQNLGQGPELLIRYENEEAVDDSQLPKDRFSAERLKGVDSTLKIQPAELGDSAVYLCASSHRQGIYNSPLHFGNGTRLTVT.

This clonotype was detected only a few times. The V gene is TRBV12-3 or TRBV12-4, the J gene TRBJ1-2; 7 bases fit TRBD1. V was pared by 7 bases and J by 4 bases, with 12 bases of the junction left unmatched. CDR3 length equals 15 residues. The CDR3 reads CASTFPGQPSYGYTF. In DNA, the CDR3 is TGTGCCAGCACTTTTCCGGGACAGCCTTCCTATGGCTACACCTTC.

V and J are TRBV5-5 and TRBJ1-1, with D unclear. Looked up from germline, CDR1 is SGHKS and CDR2 is YYEKEE (reference sequence). The V end was cut by 3 bases, the J end by 5 bases, with 8 bases between. The CDR3 is made up of 12 amino acids. CDR3 nucleotides: TGTGCCAGCAGCTGGCGGGGAACTGAAGCTTTCTTT. It codes for CASSWRGTEAFF.

The chain couples TRBV11-2 to TRBJ1-2; 8 bases match TRBD1. Looked up from germline, CDR1 is SGHAT and CDR2 is FQNNGV. CDR3 length equals 19 residues. The ends lost 0 bases at V and 4 bases at J; junction bases unmatched: 16. CDR3 DNA: TGTGCCAGCAGCTTAGATGCATACAGGGGGTGGTCCCTATCCTATGGCTACACCTTC. Residues: CASSLDAYRGWSLSYGYTF.

The chain carries TRBV5-4 and TRBJ2-2, with a tentative D call TRBD2 (6 bases). Germline assignment: CDR1 SGHNT and CDR2 YYREEE (reference sequence). The CDR3 is made up of 16 amino acids. Trimming shortened V by 6 bases and J by 0 bases, and 15 bases separated the two germline ends. The CDR3 nucleotides are TGTGCCAGCATGGAGCGGAGGGGAGCGAACACCGGGGAGCTGTTTTTT. It translates to CASMERRGANTGELFF.

This sequence joins TRBV6-2 or TRBV6-3 and TRBJ1-5; TRBD1 matches 8 bases. Trimming cost V 6 bases and J 1 base; bases outside gene matches: 5. CDR1 MNHEY and CDR2 SVGEGT come from the germline V gene. This CDR3 contains 15 residues. The DNA for the CDR3 is TGTGCCAGCAGCCGGACAGGGAGGAGCAATCAGCCCCAGCATTTT. This gives the protein CASSRTGRSNQPQHF.

The chain combines TRBV5-1 with TRBJ2-3, with D perhaps matching TRBD2 (6 bases). CDR3 length: 14 residues. With 4 bases removed from V and 6 bases from J, the gap between germline ends came to 15 bases. Germline-derived CDR1 and CDR2 are SGHRS and YFSETQ. CDR3 DNA sequence: TGCGCCAGCAGCCACGCGGGACCTCAGGATACGCAGTATTTT. It is translated as CASSHAGPQDTQYF. The full variable domain, completed using reference TRBV5-1 and TRBJ2-3, is KAGVTQTPRYLIKTRGQQVTLSCSPISGHRSVSWYQQTPGQGLQFLFEYFSETQRNKGNFPGRFSGRQFSNSRSEMNVSTLELGDSALYLCASSHAGPQDTQYFGPGTRLTVL.

This clonotype has just a few counts. V gene TRBV7-9 combines with J gene TRBJ2-3; 7 positions match TRBD1. The trim removed 6 bases at V and 6 bases at J, leaving 15 bases unmatched. Germline V gene sequence: CDR1 SEHNR, CDR2 FQNEAQ (reference sequence). The CDR3 is made up of 16 amino acids. The CDR3 protein is CASRRQGDLFRDTQYF. CDR3 nucleotide sequence: TGTGCCAGCAGAAGACAGGGTGATCTTTTTCGGGATACGCAGTATTTT.

This clonotype was seen a handful of times. The chain uses TRBV20-1 and TRBJ2-7; 9 nucleotides match TRBD1. This CDR3 has 16 amino acids. With V trimmed by 0 bases and J by 3 bases, 9 bases remained unmatched. Per the germline V gene, CDR1 is DFQATT and CDR2 is SNEGSKA (reference sequence). The DNA for the CDR3 is TGCAGTGCTAGAGATTGGACGGACAGGGGTGTCTACGAGCAGTACTTC. As protein: CSARDWTDRGVYEQYF.

This clonotype was seen a handful of times. The V and J genes are TRBV20-1 and TRBJ2-5; 8 nucleotides line up with TRBD2. Germline CDR1 reads DFQATT; CDR2 reads SNEGSKA (reference sequence). J gave up 1 base and V 0 bases, and 4 bases lay outside the gene matches. This CDR3 region has 15 residues. CDR3 DNA sequence: TGCAGTGCTAGAGAACGGACTAGCCCCCAAGAGACCCAGTACTTC. It encodes CSARERTSPQETQYF.

This clonotype was seen more than once but under ten times. This chain connects TRBV12-3 or TRBV12-4 to TRBJ1-3; D is ambiguous. V lost 7 bases to trimming and J lost 5 bases, with 15 bases between them. The length of the CDR3 is 14 residues. This CDR3 is CASIRILLRNTIYF. The CDR3 coding sequence is TGTGCCAGCATTAGGATACTACTGAGAAACACCATATATTTT.

There are a few counts of this clonotype. The V call is TRBV5-1, the J call TRBJ2-1, with 11 bases matching TRBD2. CDR3 length: 15 residues. CDR1 SGHRS and CDR2 YFSETQ come from the germline V gene. Unmatched junction bases numbered 4, after V lost 4 bases and J lost 4 bases. The CDR3 sequence: CASSTGLAAYNEQFF. CDR3 nucleotides: TGCGCCAGCAGCACGGGACTAGCGGCGTACAATGAGCAGTTCTTC. The whole variable domain, filled in from reference TRBV5-1 and TRBJ2-1, reads KAGVTQTPRYLIKTRGQQVTLSCSPISGHRSVSWYQQTPGQGLQFLFEYFSETQRNKGNFPGRFSGRQFSNSRSEMNVSTLELGDSALYLCASSTGLAAYNEQFFGPGTRLTVL.

This clonotype was detected ten times or more. The CDR3 loop is CASSRTGLTKKLFF. CDR3 coding DNA: TGTGCCAGCAGTCGGACAGGGTTAACGAAAAAACTGTTTTTT. The J gene is TRBJ1-4, the V gene TRBV12-3 or TRBV12-4; 8 bases match TRBD1. Trimming removed 5 bases from V and 9 bases from J; junction bases left unmatched: 8. The CDR3 runs 14 residues.

The chain couples TRBV4-1 to TRBJ1-1; 7 bases align to TRBD1. The CDR3 has 15 amino acids. The V gene's germline CDR1 is MGHRA and CDR2 YSYEKL. Losses at the gene ends were 0 bases for V and 4 bases for J; bases not matched to a gene: 5. The CDR3 DNA follows: TGCGCCAGCAGCCAAGAACAGGGGCGGGGCACTGAAGCTTTCTTT. It yields the protein CASSQEQGRGTEAFF.

This clonotype has just a few counts. This chain connects TRBV7-8 to TRBJ2-1, with 12 bases fitting TRBD2. CDR3 length: 15 amino acids. Germline V CDR1 and CDR2: SGHVS, FQNEAQ. J lost 8 bases, V lost 1 base, and 3 bases had no gene match. The CDR3 DNA is TGTGCCAGCAGCTTAGGGACTAGCGGGACTCATGAGCAGTTCTTC. Amino acid sequence: CASSLGTSGTHEQFF. The variable domain in full, completed from reference TRBV7-8 and TRBJ2-1, reads GAGVSQSPRYKVAKRGQDVALRCDPISGHVSLFWYQQALGQGPEFLTYFQNEAQLDKSGLPSDRFFAERPEGSVSTLKIQRTQQEDSAVYLCASSLGTSGTHEQFFGPGTRLTVL.